A selection of T cell receptor beta chains follows, all from one sample in a study of cytomegalovirus exposure and HLA in healthy donors. The protocol was immunoSEQ multiplex PCR, while the TCRdb copy is restricted to in-frame clones and leaves out a portion. This table holds roughly 51,000 clones, around 81% found once. Sequencing was carried out using PBMCs. The source of these receptors is a boy aged 5 to 17 in good health and CMV-seropositive. The CDR3 runs from the conserved cysteine through the conserved F or W. D genes are given only for firm matches. For some rows the clone size is stated as once, few or many, or as a class when expanded; others skip it.

V	size	D	J	CDR3	DNA
TRBV5-4	NA	NA	TRBJ2-2	CASSLTRAGELFF	TGTGCCAGCAGCCTAACCAGGGCCGGGGAGCTGTTTTTT
TRBV12-5	NA	TRBD1	TRBJ2-1	CASGLGTGWFNEQFF	TGTGCTAGTGGTTTGGGGACAGGGTGGTTTAATGAGCAGTTCTTC
TRBV7-2	NA	NA	TRBJ1-2	CASSSEQGNYGYTF	TGTGCCAGCAGCTCTGAACAGGGTAACTATGGCTACACCTTC
TRBV18	NA	TRBD1	TRBJ2-5	CASSRDRGETQYF	TGTGCCAGCTCACGGGACAGGGGGGAGACCCAGTACTTC
TRBV6-5	NA	TRBD1	TRBJ2-1	CASSKDRAINEQFF	TGTGCCAGCAGTAAGGACAGGGCGATCAATGAGCAGTTCTTC
TRBV27	NA	NA	TRBJ1-1	CASSTRENTEAFF	TGTGCCAGCTCCACGAGGGAGAACACTGAAGCTTTCTTT
TRBV27	NA	NA	TRBJ1-6	CASRIREGSRGSPLHF	TGTGCCAGCCGAATTCGGGAGGGTTCAAGGGGTTCACCCCTCCACTTT
TRBV7-9	NA	NA	TRBJ2-7	CASSKIDRYEQYF	TGTGCCAGCAGCAAAATCGACAGGTACGAGCAGTACTTC
TRBV5-6	NA	NA	TRBJ2-5	CASSWGLPGETQYF	TGTGCCAGCAGCTGGGGACTGCCTGGGGAGACCCAGTACTTC
TRBV4-2	once	TRBD1	TRBJ2-7	CASSQGRGLRGNEQYF	TGTGCCAGCAGCCAAGGCAGGGGGCTCCGAGGGAACGAGCAGTACTTC
TRBV7-9	NA	TRBD1	TRBJ2-5	CASSSTGTGGRETQYF	TGTGCCAGCAGCTCTACCGGGACAGGGGGGCGAGAGACCCAGTACTTC
TRBV2	NA	TRBD1	TRBJ1-2	CAREPPGQGGGGYTF	TGTGCCAGAGAACCTCCGGGACAGGGCGGTGGTGGCTACACCTTC
TRBV19	NA	TRBD1	TRBJ1-5	CASSIGTGGWQPQHF	TGTGCCAGTAGTATCGGGACAGGGGGGTGGCAGCCCCAGCATTTT
TRBV7-2	once	NA	TRBJ2-3	CASSLVGPAGTDTQYF	TGTGCCAGCAGCTTAGTAGGGCCGGCGGGGACAGATACGCAGTATTTT
TRBV6-1	once	TRBD2	TRBJ2-4	CASSEVRGIQNIQYF	TGTGCCAGCAGTGAAGTGCGGGGGATTCAAAACATTCAGTACTTC
TRBV27	NA	TRBD1	TRBJ1-2	CATRTGDIFGYTF	TGTGCCACCCGGACAGGGGATATCTTTGGCTACACCTTC
TRBV15	NA	NA	TRBJ1-3	CATSSRVGNTIYF	TGTGCCACCAGTAGCAGGGTTGGAAACACCATATATTTT
TRBV5-6	NA	NA	TRBJ2-2	CASSVRGLQNTGELFF	TGTGCCAGCAGCGTGAGGGGACTCCAGAACACCGGGGAGCTGTTTTTT
TRBV5-4	NA	TRBD1	TRBJ2-2	CASSVGTGGNTGELFF	TGTGCCAGCAGCGTCGGGACAGGGGGTAACACCGGGGAGCTGTTTTTT
TRBV5-4	NA	NA	TRBJ1-1	CASSFKMGGGTEAFF	TGTGCCAGCAGCTTTAAAATGGGGGGTGGCACTGAAGCTTTCTTT
TRBV6-1	NA	NA	TRBJ1-4	CASSERAGETEKLFF	TGTGCCAGCAGTGAACGGGCAGGGGAAACGGAAAAACTGTTTTTT
TRBV18	NA	NA	TRBJ1-6	CASSPAGGSPLHF	TGTGCCAGCTCACCTGCGGGCGGCTCACCCCTCCACTTT
TRBV4-1	NA	NA	TRBJ2-2	CASSQGLAPGELFF	TGCGCCAGCAGCCAAGGGCTAGCCCCCGGGGAGCTGTTTTTT
TRBV4-1	NA	TRBD1	TRBJ1-5	CASSHQGAGQPQHF	TGCGCCAGCAGCCACCAGGGGGCAGGTCAGCCCCAGCATTTT
TRBV7-8	NA	TRBD1	TRBJ1-5	CASSLIGTETRRQHF	TGTGCCAGCAGCTTGATCGGGACAGAGACCCGACGACAGCATTTT
TRBV25-1	NA	TRBD1	TRBJ1-6	CASSRQGPPVNSPLHF	TGTGCCAGCTCTCGACAGGGGCCGCCGGTGAATTCACCCCTCCACTTT
TRBV9	NA	TRBD1	TRBJ1-6	CASSPGQASYNSPLHF	TGTGCCAGCAGCCCAGGACAGGCCTCCTATAATTCACCCCTCCACTTT
TRBV9	NA	NA	TRBJ1-6	CASRDSITDSPLHF	TGTGCCAGCAGGGACTCCATTACGGATTCACCCCTCCACTTT
TRBV27	once	NA	TRBJ1-1	CASSSLPGTNTEAFF	TGTGCCAGCAGTTCCCTCCCGGGAACGAACACTGAAGCTTTCTTT
TRBV5-5	NA	NA	TRBJ1-1	CASIAGGYTSEAFF	TGTGCCAGCATCGCTGGCGGCTATACGAGTGAAGCTTTCTTT
TRBV7-9	NA	NA	TRBJ1-1	CASTDPQSGTEAFF	TGTGCCAGCACCGACCCCCAGTCGGGGACTGAAGCTTTCTTT
TRBV6-1	NA	NA	TRBJ1-2	CASTRISGLFGYTF	TGTGCCAGCACCCGGATCAGCGGGTTATTTGGCTACACCTTC
TRBV7-8	once	TRBD1	TRBJ2-7	CASSSTTDREDEQYF	TGTGCCAGCAGCTCTACTACCGACAGGGAAGACGAGCAGTACTTC
TRBV7-3	NA	TRBD1	TRBJ2-7	CASSLGAGGPYEQYF	TGTGCCAGCAGCTTAGGGGCAGGGGGCCCATACGAGCAGTACTTC
TRBV11-2	NA	TRBD1	TRBJ1-2	CASSSNPGTGGASYGYTF	TGTGCCAGCAGCTCGAACCCCGGGACAGGGGGCGCCTCTTATGGCTACACCTTC
TRBV11-2	NA	TRBD1	TRBJ1-1	CASSLLPGQGEVTEAFF	TGTGCCAGCAGCTTACTCCCGGGACAGGGGGAGGTCACTGAAGCTTTCTTT
TRBV7-2	NA	TRBD1	TRBJ1-1	CASSFDRGGTEAFF	TGTGCCAGCAGCTTTGACAGGGGTGGGACTGAAGCTTTCTTT
TRBV6-1	NA	TRBD1	TRBJ1-1	CASTAQGMNTEAFF	TGTGCCAGCACTGCACAGGGGATGAACACTGAAGCTTTCTTT
TRBV18	NA	TRBD2	TRBJ2-1	CASSPPMLAGGSEQFF	TGTGCCAGCTCACCACCTATGCTAGCGGGGGGGAGTGAGCAGTTCTTC
TRBV28	NA	TRBD2	TRBJ2-5	CASSFGGQETQYF	TGTGCCAGCAGTTTCGGGGGGCAAGAGACCCAGTACTTC
TRBV2	NA	TRBD1	TRBJ2-2	CASSEAGTANTGELFF	TGTGCCAGCAGTGAAGCGGGGACAGCGAACACCGGGGAGCTGTTTTTT
TRBV13	NA	TRBD2	TRBJ2-3	CASSLPSRAGGPTDTQYF	TGTGCCAGCAGCTTACCATCGAGAGCGGGGGGGCCGACGGATACGCAGTATTTT
TRBV28	NA	NA	TRBJ1-5	CAIHPTGGNQPQHF	TGTGCCATCCACCCCACAGGAGGCAATCAGCCCCAGCATTTT
TRBV5-5	NA	TRBD1	TRBJ1-6	CASSWEQGLNSPLHF	TGTGCCAGCAGCTGGGAACAGGGGTTAAATTCACCCCTCCACTTT
TRBV9	NA	TRBD1	TRBJ1-1	CASSAWDRGTEAFF	TGTGCCAGCAGCGCGTGGGACAGGGGCACTGAAGCTTTCTTT
TRBV9	NA	NA	TRBJ2-3	CASSVDRGDTQYF	TGTGCCAGCAGCGTAGACCGCGGGGATACGCAGTATTTT
TRBV29-1	NA	NA	TRBJ2-3	CSVVPVTDTQYF	TGCAGCGTTGTTCCAGTCACAGATACGCAGTATTTT
TRBV14	NA	TRBD1	TRBJ2-7	CASSLLGQGNEQYF	TGTGCCAGCAGCCTCCTGGGACAGGGGAACGAGCAGTACTTC
TRBV27	NA	NA	TRBJ1-6	CASSLAGEGPQRSYNSPLHF	TGTGCCAGCAGTTTAGCAGGTGAAGGCCCCCAACGCTCCTATAATTCACCCCTCCACTTT
TRBV28	NA	TRBD1	TRBJ2-1	CASSPPGQGYNEQFF	TGTGCCAGCAGCCCTCCGGGACAGGGATACAATGAGCAGTTCTTC
TRBV9	NA	TRBD1	TRBJ1-2	CATISGTDLNYGYTF	TGTGCCACTATCTCCGGGACAGATCTTAACTATGGCTACACCTTC
TRBV7-9	NA	TRBD1	TRBJ1-2	CSSSLVRSTGLSGYTF	TGTTCCAGCAGCTTAGTGAGGTCGACAGGGCTCTCTGGCTACACCTTC
TRBV6-5	NA	TRBD1	TRBJ2-7	CASSYTGDNEQYF	TGTGCCAGCAGTTATACAGGGGACAACGAGCAGTACTTC
TRBV11-2	NA	NA	TRBJ2-3	CASSFIPDTQYF	TGTGCCAGCAGCTTTATTCCAGATACGCAGTATTTT
TRBV14	once	NA	TRBJ2-7	CASSTQEGSYEQYF	TGTGCCAGCAGCACACAGGAGGGGTCCTACGAGCAGTACTTC
TRBV4-1	NA	TRBD1	TRBJ1-1	CASSPRTGRDTEAFF	TGCGCCAGCAGCCCGAGGACAGGGAGGGACACTGAAGCTTTCTTT